Sequencing of this T cell receptor (beta chain) was carried out in a study of a mutant IDH1 vaccine in newly diagnosed glioma. Overall study context: Vaccine dosing followed radiotherapy by 4-6 weeks, or accompanied temozolomide cycles. At week 47 came visit V13, while visit V12 had come at week 35. Most had both radiotherapy and temozolomide beforehand; others had only one.

Time point in this sample: week 35, safety follow-up. In every dose of vaccine, 300 ug of mutant IDH1 20-mer peptide was given alongside topical imiquimod. Each tumor in the donors was a new WHO grade 3 or 4 astrocytoma, IDH1-mutant and ATRX-lost. To note about this clone: Its antigen is not identified.

Here immunoSEQ multiplex PCR was the method, and the copy in TCRdb shows in-frame clones only, minus some. This sample carries under 35,000 clones, 65% to 80% of them seen once, and the ten largest clones take about 7.6%. The V gene lost 7 bases and the J gene lost 2 bases, with 4 bases spanning the gap. The CDR3 runs 11 residues. Germline V gives CDR1 LNHDA, CDR2 SQIVND (reference sequence). This clonotype was obtained from a man aged 50 or older with glioma. This material consisted of PBMCs, taken from a glioma patient whose treatment included an IDH1 peptide vaccine. The J gene is TRBJ2-3, the V gene TRBV19; D is undetermined. The CDR3 reads CASKNTDTQYF. As DNA, the CDR3 is TGTGCCAGTAAAAACACAGATACGCAGTATTTT.